These T cell receptor beta chains were read from a single sample in a study of OX40 agonist ivuxolimab in advanced cancers. Libraries were prepared by immunoSEQ multiplex PCR; TCRdb keeps only in-frame clonotypes and omits some of them. The sample contains over 65,000 clones, roughly four fifths of which appear only once. The specimen was CD4+ or CD8+ T cells sorted from blood, collected in a trial of the OX40 agonist ivuxolimab. The receptors shown here come from an adult with an advanced solid tumor such as melanoma, head and neck, liver or kidney cancer. Each CDR3 is given with its conserved first and last residue. D genes are given only for firm matches. The size of a clone is reported for some rows only, either as once, few or many, or as a class for expanded clones.

D,V,size,J,DNA,CDR3
TRBD1,TRBV19,.,TRBJ2-7,TGTGCCAGTAGTATAGGGGACAGGTCGACCTACGAGCAGTACTTC,CASSIGDRSTYEQYF
.,TRBV10-3,.,TRBJ1-1,TGTGCCATCAGCCCGACATGGGGGGAAGGAGCTTTCTTT,CAISPTWGEGAFF
TRBD2,TRBV7-7,.,TRBJ2-1,TGTGCTAGCAGCTTAAGCGGGGATATGGAGCAGTTCTTC,CASSLSGDMEQFF
.,TRBV19,few,TRBJ2-1,TGTGCCAGTAGTATACTGAGGGCCAAAATCAATGAGCAGTTCTTC,CASSILRAKINEQFF
TRBD1,TRBV7-6,.,TRBJ1-4,TGTGCCAGCAGCGCCCCAGGGGGTGAGGCTGAAAAACTGTTTTTT,CASSAPGGEAEKLFF
TRBD2,TRBV7-8,.,TRBJ2-7,TGTGCCAGCAGCTTAGCGCTACGGCTAGCGGACTCCTACGAGCAGTACTTC,CASSLALRLADSYEQYF
.,TRBV7-8,.,TRBJ1-1,TGTGCCAGCAGCTTAGAGATAGGGGCACTAGGCCGGAACACTGAAGCTTTCTTT,CASSLEIGALGRNTEAFF
.,TRBV13,.,TRBJ1-1,TGTGCCAGCAGCCTGCCCGCGGGTGAAGCTTTCTTT,CASSLPAGEAFF
.,TRBV7-9,few,TRBJ1-5,TGTGCCAGCAGCATTCTTGATCAGCCCCAGCATTTT,CASSILDQPQHF
.,TRBV27,.,TRBJ2-1,TGTGCCAGCAGTTCAACTAGCGAGCAGTTCTTC,CASSSTSEQFF
.,TRBV6-5,.,TRBJ1-5,TGTGCCAGCAGTTACTCGGTTGGGCCTAACCCGCAGCCCCAGCATTTT,CASSYSVGPNPQPQHF
.,TRBV7-2,.,TRBJ1-6,TGTGCCAGCGGGGTCGAGTATAATTCACCCCTCCACTTT,CASGVEYNSPLHF
.,TRBV4-2,.,TRBJ1-2,TGTGCCAGCAGCCTAGGGCCGGATCCGACCTTTAACTATGGCTACACCTTC,CASSLGPDPTFNYGYTF
.,TRBV6-1,.,TRBJ2-7,TGTGCCAGCAGCGAAACGGGGGTCGGGTCCTACGAGCAGTACTTC,CASSETGVGSYEQYF
.,TRBV9,.,TRBJ2-6,TGTGCCAGCAGCCAAAAGGTAGGCTCCCCCAGGGCCAACGTCCTGACTTTC,CASSQKVGSPRANVLTF
TRBD1,TRBV10-1,.,TRBJ2-2,TGCGCCAGCAGTGAGGACCGATTCCGGGACAGGGTTCCCGGGGAGCTGTTTTTT,CASSEDRFRDRVPGELFF
.,TRBV11-3,once,TRBJ2-1,TGTGCCAGCAGCTTAGATGGACAGAGGAACAATGAGCAGTTCTTC,CASSLDGQRNNEQFF
TRBD2,TRBV28,few,TRBJ2-2,TGTGCCAGCAGTTTATTTCTAGCGGGGGTTGGCTCGAACACCGGGGAGCTGTTTTTT,CASSLFLAGVGSNTGELFF
TRBD1,TRBV28,once,TRBJ2-7,TGTGCCAGCAGGCCTCAGGGGGACAGAGCCTACGAGCAGTACTTC,CASRPQGDRAYEQYF
TRBD2,TRBV2,.,TRBJ2-1,TGTGCCAGCAGTGGGGGCCTAGCGGGAAACGAGCAGTTCTTC,CASSGGLAGNEQFF
.,TRBV4-3,.,TRBJ1-4,TGCGCCAGCAGCCAAGCGGCGGGGGGAGAAAAACTGTTTTTT,CASSQAAGGEKLFF
.,TRBV19,.,TRBJ1-5,TGTGCCAGTAGTTACCGGCCCAGTCAGCCCCAGCATTTT,CASSYRPSQPQHF